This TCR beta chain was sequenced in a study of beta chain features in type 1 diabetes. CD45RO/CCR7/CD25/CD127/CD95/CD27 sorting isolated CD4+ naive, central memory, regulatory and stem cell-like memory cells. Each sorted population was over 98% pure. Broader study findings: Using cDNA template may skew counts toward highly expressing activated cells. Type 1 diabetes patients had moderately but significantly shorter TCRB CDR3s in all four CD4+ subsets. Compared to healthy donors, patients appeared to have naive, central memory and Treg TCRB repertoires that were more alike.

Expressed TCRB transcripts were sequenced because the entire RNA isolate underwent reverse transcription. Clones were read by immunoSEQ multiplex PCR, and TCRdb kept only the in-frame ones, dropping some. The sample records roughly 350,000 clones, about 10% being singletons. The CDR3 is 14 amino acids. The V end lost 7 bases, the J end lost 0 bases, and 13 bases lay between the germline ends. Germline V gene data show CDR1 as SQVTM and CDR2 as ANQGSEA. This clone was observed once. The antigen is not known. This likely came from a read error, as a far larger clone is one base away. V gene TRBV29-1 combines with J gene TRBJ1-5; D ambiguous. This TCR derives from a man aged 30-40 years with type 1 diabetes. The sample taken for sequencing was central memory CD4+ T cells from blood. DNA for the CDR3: TGCAGCGGAAATCTGCCGGGTAGCAATCAGCCCCAGCATTTT. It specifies CSGNLPGSNQPQHF.